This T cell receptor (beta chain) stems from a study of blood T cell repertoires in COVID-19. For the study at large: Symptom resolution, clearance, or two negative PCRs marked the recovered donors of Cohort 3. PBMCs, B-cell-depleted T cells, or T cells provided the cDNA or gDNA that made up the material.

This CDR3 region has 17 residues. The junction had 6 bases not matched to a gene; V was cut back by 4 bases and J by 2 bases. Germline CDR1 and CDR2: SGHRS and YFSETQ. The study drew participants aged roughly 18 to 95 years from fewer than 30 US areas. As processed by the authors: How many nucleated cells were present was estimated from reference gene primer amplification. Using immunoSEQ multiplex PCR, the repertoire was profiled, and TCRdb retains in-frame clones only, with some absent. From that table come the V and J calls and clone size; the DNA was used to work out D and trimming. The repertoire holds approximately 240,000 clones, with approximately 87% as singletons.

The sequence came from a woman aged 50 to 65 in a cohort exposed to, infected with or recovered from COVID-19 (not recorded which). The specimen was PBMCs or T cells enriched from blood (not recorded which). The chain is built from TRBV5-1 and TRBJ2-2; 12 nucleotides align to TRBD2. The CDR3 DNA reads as TGCGCCAGCAGCGGGGGACTAGCGGGCCTAAACACCGGGGAGCTGTTTTTT. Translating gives CASSGGLAGLNTGELFF.